Listed here are 27 T cell receptor beta chains from one sample, sequenced in a study of T cells in Graves' hyperthyroidism and ophthalmopathy. From RNA transcripts, TCR beta CDR3 regions were amplified. Initially, a first-round RT-PCR of the TCR CDR3 employed the HTBI primer set. TCRdb analysed the multiplex PCR reads with MiXCR anew, one entry per CDR3 protein. The table has over 400,000 distinct CDR3 sequences, roughly 14% seen once. The sequenced sample consisted of blood. The receptors were sampled from a man younger than 35 with Graves' ophthalmopathy.

The chain has TRBV4-1 and TRBJ2-7, with 12 bases identical to TRBD2. The CDR3 length is 17 residues. Germline trimming cut 3 bases from V and 2 bases from J; bases unmatched to any gene: 8. Germline lookup yields CDR1 MGHRA and CDR2 YSYEKL. Here the CDR3 reads CASSQGTSGHKPYEQYF. The CDR3 nucleotides read TGCGCCAGCAGCCAGGGGACTAGCGGGCACAAGCCCTACGAGCAGTACTTC.

This clonotype was seen a handful of times. The rearrangement uses TRBV6-1 and TRBJ1-5, with D maybe TRBD1 (6 bases). The V gene's germline CDR1 is MNHNS and CDR2 SASEGT. Trimming pared 4 bases from V and 6 bases from J, leaving 16 bases between. The CDR3 length is 15 residues. The CDR3, as DNA: TGTGCCAGCAGTGTATCAGGGGACCGAAGTCAGCCCCAGCATTTT. Protein: CASSVSGDRSQPQHF.

In its sample, this clonotype was seen a few times. The V and J genes are TRBV6-2 or TRBV6-3 and TRBJ2-1; D is possibly TRBD2 (6 bases). This CDR3 region has 15 residues. From germline, CDR1 is MNHEY and CDR2 SVGEGT. The V and J ends lost 0 bases and 7 bases respectively, with 13 bases between them. CDR3 DNA: TGTGCCAGCAGTTACTCCGTCCGACTAGGGAATGAGCAGTTCTTC. Residues: CASSYSVRLGNEQFF.

The chain combines TRBV20-1 with TRBJ2-2, with TRBD1 identical over 9 bases. Germline assignment: CDR1 DFQATT and CDR2 SNEGSKA (reference sequence). This CDR3 is 14 amino acids long. Germline trimming cut 6 bases from V and 5 bases from J; bases unmatched to any gene: 7. In nucleotides, the CDR3 is TGCAGTGCGAGACAGGGGGTGATTACCGGGGAGCTGTTTTTT. Translated, it gives CSARQGVITGELFF.

This clonotype was recorded many times. This rearrangement joins TRBV7-9 to TRBJ2-4; D is perhaps TRBD1 (5 bases). The V and J ends lost 1 base and 12 bases respectively, with 19 bases between them. The CDR3 is made up of 15 amino acids. Germline CDR1 is SEHNR and CDR2 is FQNEAQ (reference sequence). DNA of the CDR3: TGTGCCAGCAGCTTAGTGAATTTGGGGCCGCTGTGTCAGTACTTC. Its protein is CASSLVNLGPLCQYF.

The CDR3 region is CATSDLDRGHTGELFF. The CDR3 DNA reads TGTGCCACCAGTGACCTTGACAGGGGGCACACCGGGGAGCTGTTTTTT. This sequence joins TRBV24-1 and TRBJ2-2, with 10 bases that match TRBD1. CDR3 length equals 16 residues. J was trimmed by 3 bases and V by 4 bases; bases with no gene match: 4. The V gene's germline CDR1 is KGHDR and CDR2 SFDVKD.

This clonotype was counted at least ten times. The V gene is TRBV20-1, the J gene TRBJ2-7; the D gene is possibly TRBD2 (5 bases). The CDR3 loop spans 15 amino acids. The germline CDR1 and CDR2 sequences are DFQATT and SNEGSKA (reference sequence). V dropped 0 bases and J dropped 3 bases, with 15 bases sitting between them. The CDR3 is CSAREAGRNDYEQYF. The CDR3 DNA follows: TGCAGTGCTAGAGAGGCGGGCCGGAACGACTACGAGCAGTACTTC.

The CDR3 sequence is CASSYPTEYNSPLHF. The CDR3 DNA follows: TGTGCCAGCAGCTACCCGACGGAATATAATTCACCCCTCCACTTT. This sequence joins TRBV7-9 and TRBJ1-6; no clear D. Looked up from germline, CDR1 is SEHNR and CDR2 is FQNEAQ (reference sequence). The V end was cut by 4 bases, the J end by 4 bases, with 11 bases between. The CDR3 spans 15 residues.

Note on this clonotype: A junction end diverges from the germline sequence, so it may reflect a read error. This chain links TRBV14 with TRBJ1-2, with unresolved D. The CDR3 runs to 13 residues. Germline loops: CDR1 SGHDN, CDR2 FVKESK. CDR3 residues: CASSQDHQYGHTF. The CDR3, as DNA: TGTGCCAGCAGCCAAGATCATCAGTATGGCCACACCTTC. The full variable domain, completed using reference TRBV14 and TRBJ1-2, is EAGVTQFPSHSVIEKGQTVTLRCDPISGHDNLYWYRRVMGKEIKFLLHFVKESKQDESGMPNNRFLAERTGGTYSTLKVQPAELEDSGVYFCASSQDHQYGHTFGSGTRLTVV.

This clonotype came up many times. The chain is built from TRBV7-3 and TRBJ2-3; tentative D call: TRBD2 (6 bases). Germline values: CDR1 SGHTA, CDR2 FQGTGA. This CDR3 spans 16 amino acids. V was cut by 1 base and J by 3 bases, with 14 bases left in between. Here the CDR3 reads CASSLIGGTKTDTQYF. CDR3 nucleotide sequence: TGTGCCAGCAGCTTAATTGGAGGGACCAAAACAGATACGCAGTATTTT.

V is TRBV20-1 and J is TRBJ2-7; 10 bases match TRBD1. The V segment lost 2 bases and the J segment 0 bases; nucleotides outside the gene matches: 1. This CDR3 is 14 amino acids long. Per the germline V gene, CDR1 is DFQATT and CDR2 is SNEGSKA (reference sequence). CDR3 protein: CSARWDRGSYEQYF. In DNA form, the CDR3 reads TGCAGTGCTAGATGGGACAGGGGCTCCTACGAGCAGTACTTC.

This clonotype was counted ten times or more. The chain has TRBV20-1 and TRBJ1-4; 9 bases match TRBD1. Looked up from germline, CDR1 is DFQATT and CDR2 is SNEGSKA (reference sequence). After removal of 5 bases from V and 8 bases from J, the junction contained 6 bases not matched to a gene. This CDR3 contains 13 residues. The CDR3 DNA reads as TGCAGTGCTTTGGGACAGGGTACGGAAAAACTGTTTTTT. The encoded protein is CSALGQGTEKLFF.

This clonotype was counted at least ten times. The V and J genes are TRBV5-1 and TRBJ2-7; D may be TRBD2 (5 bases). The V end lost 0 bases, the J end lost 1 base, and 14 bases lay between the germline ends. The germline V gene encodes CDR1 SGHRS and CDR2 YFSETQ. The CDR3 is made up of 16 amino acids. The CDR3: CASSLVFGELSYEQYF. The CDR3 DNA follows: TGCGCCAGCAGCTTGGTTTTCGGGGAGCTTTCCTACGAGCAGTACTTC.

This clonotype was counted many times. The chain links TRBV7-9 to TRBJ2-7; D is unresolved. V dropped 5 bases and J dropped 1 base, with 6 bases sitting between them. In germline, CDR1 is SEHNR, CDR2 FQNEAQ (reference sequence). The CDR3 contains 12 residues. CDR3 sequence: CASSKGSYEQYF. Written as DNA, the CDR3 is TGTGCCAGCAGCAAGGGTTCCTACGAGCAGTACTTC.

This clonotype was observed many times. The V gene is TRBV20-1, the J gene TRBJ1-1; 9 bases match TRBD1. The ends lost 8 bases at V and 3 bases at J; junction bases unmatched: 4. The CDR3 totals 12 residues. The germline V gene has CDR1 DFQATT and CDR2 SNEGSKA (reference sequence). This CDR3 is CSTRQGDTEAFF. Here the CDR3 DNA reads TGCAGTACAAGACAGGGGGACACTGAAGCTTTCTTT.

This clonotype was picked up many times. The chain links TRBV12-3 or TRBV12-4 to TRBJ1-5; maybe TRBD1 (6 bases). There are 13 residues in the CDR3. The V and J ends lost 6 bases and 7 bases respectively, with 13 bases between them. The CDR3, as DNA: TGTGCCAGCAGCAACAGGGCTGGACAGCCCCAGCATTTT. This encodes CASSNRAGQPQHF.

This clonotype was found many times. The J gene is TRBJ2-5, the V gene TRBV10-2; 10 bases are shared with TRBD2. The CDR3 length is 15 residues. CDR1 WSHSY and CDR2 SAAADI come from the germline V gene. J gave up 2 bases and V 6 bases, and 6 bases lay outside the gene matches. Here the CDR3 reads CASRGLAEPQETQYF. In nucleotides, the CDR3 is TGCGCCAGCAGAGGACTAGCGGAGCCACAAGAGACCCAGTACTTC.

V is TRBV12-3 or TRBV12-4 and J is TRBJ2-5, with D tentatively TRBD1 or TRBD2 (6 bases each). V shed 6 bases and J shed 4 bases, with 15 bases lying between them. There are 14 residues in the CDR3. The CDR3 protein is CASREGEERETQYF. For the CDR3, the DNA is TGTGCCAGCAGAGAGGGGGAGGAGAGAGAGACCCAGTACTTC.

This chain uses TRBV4-2 with TRBJ2-3; a weak D match, TRBD1 (5 bases). Trimming left V 0 bases short and J 5 bases short, with 18 bases between. Germline values: CDR1 LGHNA, CDR2 YNFKEQ. CDR3 length: 17 amino acids. Written as DNA, the CDR3 is TGTGCCAGCAGCCAAGATCTAGTACAGGCCAGAGGAGATACGCAGTATTTT. Protein: CASSQDLVQARGDTQYF.

Many counts were recorded for this clonotype. The V call is TRBV3-1, the J call TRBJ2-7, with TRBD2 matching 10 bases. With 5 bases clipped from V and 0 bases from J, the junction kept 7 bases outside the gene matches. CDR1 and CDR2 from the germline V gene are LGHDT and YNNKEL (reference sequence). The CDR3 consists of 16 residues. CDR3 region: CASSTRLAGVSYEQYF. The CDR3 bases are TGTGCCAGCAGCACCCGACTAGCGGGCGTCTCCTACGAGCAGTACTTC.

The J gene is TRBJ2-5, the V gene TRBV10-3; unclear D gene. The CDR3 length is 14 residues. Per germline, CDR1 ENHRY and CDR2 SYGVKD. V lost 6 bases and J lost 2, with 13 bases in between. CDR3 DNA: TGTGCCATCAGGAAGACCTCGACACAAGAGACCCAGTACTTC. Protein sequence: CAIRKTSTQETQYF.

This clonotype has only a few counts. V is TRBV20-1 and J is TRBJ2-1; TRBD2 is a possible D gene (6 bases). Germline V gene sequence: CDR1 DFQATT, CDR2 SNEGSKA (reference sequence). The V end was cut by 6 bases, the J end by 6 bases, with 18 bases between. CDR3 length equals 14 residues. CDR3 bases: TGCAGTGCGGAGCGGAGCGGGCTAATCAATGAGCAGTTCTTC. Translation: CSAERSGLINEQFF.

The chain couples TRBV6-1 to TRBJ1-2, with D possibly being TRBD1 (6 bases). The CDR3 is made up of 13 amino acids. With 11 bases removed from V and 2 bases from J, the gap between germline ends came to 15 bases. Germline V gene sequence: CDR1 MNHNS, CDR2 SASEGT. This chain's CDR3 is CAAHLRGNYGYTF. The DNA of the CDR3 is TGTGCCGCCCATCTCAGGGGCAACTATGGCTACACCTTC.

The table lists this clonotype with a few counts. The V call is TRBV14, the J call TRBJ2-2, with 7 bases aligning to TRBD1. With V trimmed by 0 bases and J by 3 bases, 10 bases remained unmatched. The germline V gene has CDR1 SGHDN and CDR2 FVKESK. This CDR3 is built from 18 residues. CDR3 in amino acids: CASSQESFGRGYTGELFF. The CDR3 bases are TGTGCCAGCAGCCAAGAGAGTTTCGGCAGGGGGTACACCGGGGAGCTGTTTTTT.

This clonotype was observed a handful of times. The chain has TRBV29-1 and TRBJ2-7; D is unresolved. V was clipped by 5 bases and J by 6 bases, with 11 bases between them. The CDR3 is made up of 11 amino acids. Germline CDR1 reads SQVTM; CDR2 reads ANQGSEA. The CDR3 sequence: CSVLWAFEQYF. The CDR3 coding sequence is TGCAGCGTTCTCTGGGCTTTCGAGCAGTACTTC.

This clonotype appeared many times. The J gene is TRBJ2-2, the V gene TRBV18; 7 bases align to TRBD1. Germline CDR1 reads KGHSH; CDR2 reads LQKENI. This CDR3 is 15 amino acids long. V shed 8 bases and J 1 base; nucleotides not matched to a gene: 7. For the CDR3, the DNA is TGTGCCAGCGCAGGACAGGTCGGGAACACCGGGGAGCTGTTTTTT. Translating it yields CASAGQVGNTGELFF.

The chain recombines TRBV30 with TRBJ2-3; the match to TRBD2 covers 9 bases. The germline gives CDR1 GTSNPN, CDR2 SVGIG (reference sequence). The V and J ends lost 5 bases and 2 bases, in that order; junction bases with no gene match: 2. This CDR3 region has 13 residues. Written as DNA, the CDR3 is TGTGCCTGGCTAGCGGGGAACACAGATACGCAGTATTTT. It codes for CAWLAGNTDTQYF.